These 14 T cell receptor beta chains were all obtained from the same sample, sequenced in a study of CD8 T cells in ankylosing spondylitis. MiXCR, run by TCRdb on the 5' RACE reads, gives a single entry per CDR3 protein. This sample yields approximately 250,000 distinct CDR3 sequences, of which roughly 32% are seen a single time; approximately 4% belongs to the top ten. Input material: blood, either unsorted or a sorted T cell fraction (not recorded which). These receptors all stem from a male donor with ankylosing spondylitis or in good health (not recorded which).

The chain carries TRBV5-5 and TRBJ2-1, with a tentative D call TRBD1 (5 bases). Germline CDR1 is SGHKS and CDR2 is YYEKEE (reference sequence). Trimming left V 4 bases short and J 7 bases short, with 15 bases between. The CDR3 has 14 amino acids. The CDR3 protein is CASSHSQGWNEQFF. In DNA form, the CDR3 reads TGTGCCAGCAGCCACTCCCAGGGCTGGAATGAGCAGTTCTTC.

The J gene is TRBJ2-1, the V gene TRBV7-8; D is unresolved. V gave up 1 base and J gave up 0 bases, with 7 bases separating them. This CDR3 region has 15 residues. Per germline, CDR1 SGHVS and CDR2 FQNEAQ. The CDR3 reads CASSLDSNSYNEQFF. The DNA for the CDR3 is TGTGCCAGCAGCTTAGACAGTAACTCCTACAATGAGCAGTTCTTC. Together with reference TRBV7-8 and TRBJ2-1, the CDR3 gives the full variable domain: GAGVSQSPRYKVAKRGQDVALRCDPISGHVSLFWYQQALGQGPEFLTYFQNEAQLDKSGLPSDRFFAERPEGSVSTLKIQRTQQEDSAVYLCASSLDSNSYNEQFFGPGTRLTVL.

This chain links TRBV21-1 with TRBJ2-7; TRBD2, as called in the table, went unchecked against the DNA. TRBV21-1 is termed a pseudogene. The CDR3 consists of 14 residues. In DNA, the CDR3 is TGTGCCAGCACCCAAAGAACGGGGGAGGCCGAGCAGTACTTC. Its protein product is CASTQRTGEAEQYF.

The chain has TRBV20-1 and TRBJ1-2, with 9 bases lining up with TRBD1. V dropped 1 base and J dropped 4; count of bases not matched to a gene: 4. The CDR3 covers 14 residues. The V gene's germline CDR1 is DFQATT and CDR2 SNEGSKA (reference sequence). This CDR3 is CSARAGQGFYGYTF. The CDR3 DNA is TGCAGTGCTAGAGCGGGACAGGGATTCTATGGCTACACCTTC.

V and J are TRBV11-1 and TRBJ2-5, with D unclear. V dropped 7 bases and J dropped 5 bases, with 17 bases sitting between them. Germline V gene lookup returns CDR1 SGHAT and CDR2 FQDESV (reference sequence). The CDR3 extends over 14 amino acids. CDR3 bases: TGTGCCAGCAAGGACGGCCGCTTCGGGGAGACCCAGTACTTC. Translated, it gives CASKDGRFGETQYF.

CDR3: CSARQGNEQYF. For the CDR3, the DNA is TGCAGTGCTCGACAGGGAAACGAGCAGTACTTC. The chain uses TRBV20-1 and TRBJ2-7, with 7 bases matching TRBD1. Per the germline V gene, CDR1 is DFQATT and CDR2 is SNEGSKA (reference sequence). The CDR3 is 11 residues long. With V trimmed by 5 bases and J by 5 bases, 3 bases remained unmatched.

There are a few counts of this clonotype. The chain couples TRBV6-4 to TRBJ2-1; 8 nucleotides align to TRBD1. The ends lost 2 bases at V and 6 bases at J; junction bases unmatched: 15. The CDR3 runs 18 residues. Germline CDR1 reads MRHNA; CDR2 reads SNTAGT. CDR3: CASSDRIRTGQRGNEQFF. DNA of the CDR3: TGTGCCAGCAGTGACCGCATCCGGACAGGGCAACGGGGCAATGAGCAGTTCTTC.

Only a few counts were recorded for this clonotype. The V gene is TRBV6-6, the J gene TRBJ2-1; no definite D call. The CDR3 totals 13 residues. V was shortened by 10 bases and J by 0 bases, with 10 bases between the two germline ends. The germline V gene has CDR1 MNHNY and CDR2 SVGAGI (reference sequence). CDR3 in DNA: TGTGCCATCGCATTAAGCTCCTACAATGAGCAGTTCTTC. Amino acid sequence: CAIALSSYNEQFF.

This clonotype was observed a few times. The chain has TRBV20-1 and TRBJ2-1, with 7 nucleotides matching TRBD2. Germline CDR1 reads DFQATT; CDR2 reads SNEGSKA (reference sequence). J gave up 9 bases and V 0 bases, and 11 bases lay outside the gene matches. The CDR3 length is 15 residues. The CDR3 protein is CSARDRLLASGEQFF. In nucleotides, the CDR3 is TGCAGTGCTAGAGATCGGCTGTTGGCTAGCGGTGAGCAGTTCTTC.

To note about this clonotype: An end of the junction differs from the germline gene, which may be a read error. The rearrangement joins TRBV5-5 to TRBJ2-3; the match to TRBD1 covers 7 bases. The CDR3 runs to 15 residues. Germline CDR1 is SGHKS and CDR2 is YYEKEE (reference sequence). DNA of the CDR3: TGTGTCAGCAACGTCGACAGGGCTGGCACAGATACGCAGTATTTT. Its protein product is CVSNVDRAGTDTQYF.

The chain carries TRBV9 and TRBJ2-1; TRBD2 aligns across 9 bases. V trimming: 0 bases; J trimming: 4 bases; junction bases outside the gene matches: 2. Looked up from germline, CDR1 is SGDLS and CDR2 is YYNGEE. The length of the CDR3 is 15 residues. In DNA form, the CDR3 reads TGTGCCAGCAGCGTAGGCGGGGGGGGGTACAATGAGCAGTTCTTC. This gives the protein CASSVGGGGYNEQFF.

The chain employs TRBV29-1 and TRBJ1-1; 7 bases are shared with TRBD1. This CDR3 comprises 14 residues. With 4 bases clipped from V and 0 bases from J, the junction kept 5 bases outside the gene matches. Germline V gene data show CDR1 as SQVTM and CDR2 as ANQGSEA. CDR3 bases: TGCAGCGTTGTCAGGGGACAGTTGAACACTGAAGCTTTCTTT. As protein: CSVVRGQLNTEAFF.

This chain uses TRBV7-8 with TRBJ2-2; 7 bases fit TRBD2. This CDR3 has 14 amino acids. J was trimmed by 3 bases and V by 5 bases; bases with no gene match: 3. CDR1 is SGHVS and CDR2 is FQNEAQ in the germline V gene. The CDR3 region is CASSPREDTGELFF. The CDR3 DNA follows: TGTGCCAGCAGCCCCCGGGAGGACACCGGGGAGCTGTTTTTT. Supplemented by reference TRBV7-8 and TRBJ2-2, the full variable domain reads GAGVSQSPRYKVAKRGQDVALRCDPISGHVSLFWYQQALGQGPEFLTYFQNEAQLDKSGLPSDRFFAERPEGSVSTLKIQRTQQEDSAVYLCASSPREDTGELFFGEGSRLTVL.

This clonotype was seen a handful of times. V usage is TRBV20-1 and J usage is TRBJ2-2, with TRBD2 as a possible D gene (6 bases). The CDR3 loop spans 14 amino acids. Germline CDR1 and CDR2: DFQATT and SNEGSKA (reference sequence). Trimming stripped 2 bases from V and 5 bases from J, with 12 bases between. The CDR3 here is CSARKEGATGELFF. CDR3 in DNA: TGCAGTGCTAGAAAGGAGGGTGCGACCGGGGAGCTGTTTTTT.